This TCR beta chain was identified during a study of T cells after yellow fever vaccination. Across the study: Researchers used SMART-Seq v4 Ultra Low Input to prepare fractions that had low cell numbers.

By 5'RACE template switching, TCR cDNA was produced, with a universal primer site and UMIs added in the process. Each CDR3 protein gets one entry after TCRdb re-called the 5' RACE reads with MiXCR. The sample gives hundreds of thousands of distinct CDR3 sequences, 20% to 25% of which show up once; roughly a sixth is in the top ten. Of note for this clonotype: The antigen remains unidentified.

Per the germline V gene, CDR1 is GTSNPN and CDR2 is SVGIG (reference sequence). V shed 1 base and J shed 0 bases, with 8 bases lying between them. The CDR3 loop spans 14 amino acids. Points from the study as a whole: Only a small proportion of the clonotypes turned up in both the CD4 and the CD8 compartments, likely arising from convergent recombination.

The chain employs TRBV30 and TRBJ2-3; the D gene is possibly TRBD1 (6 bases). This TCR was recovered from a man younger than 30 who received the YFV17D yellow fever vaccine. Sequenced material: PBMCs, taken around 3 weeks after the first yellow fever vaccination. CDR3 protein: CAWSGTGSTDTQYF. Here the CDR3 DNA reads TGTGCCTGGAGTGGAACAGGGAGCACAGATACGCAGTATTTT.